Listed below are T cell receptor beta chains from one sample, sequenced in a study of blood T cell repertoires in COVID-19. Repertoires were generated with immunoSEQ multiplex PCR, while TCRdb's copy carries only in-frame clones and drops some. The sample lists 250,000 or so clones, roughly nine tenths seen once, with around 4.6% in the top ten. The sequencing sample was made of peripheral blood. These TCRs come from a woman aged 40 to 50 who had recovered from COVID-19. Both conserved end residues are part of each CDR3.

J,V,CDR3
TRBJ1-3,TRBV18,CASSERQDSGNTIYF
TRBJ2-3,TRBV18,CASSPLAGSTDTQYF
TRBJ1-5,TRBV2,CASSESTGNNQPQHF
TRBJ2-1,TRBV18,CASSPGLGVLNEQFF
TRBJ1-5,TRBV14,CASSLECTGGGQPQHF
TRBJ2-3,TRBV19,CASMISRDTDTQYF
TRBJ2-5,TRBV3-1/TRBV3-2,CASSQGREETQYF
TRBJ1-2,TRBV4-1,CASSQEFGFRSYGYTF
TRBJ1-3,TRBV2,CASSVQGTGGNTIYF
TRBJ2-1,TRBV6-2/TRBV6-3,CASSQITRRLAGIFYNEQFF
TRBJ2-1,TRBV15,CATSRGTSGSLVEQFF
TRBJ1-3,TRBV19,CASSSGTGVGNTIYF
TRBJ2-6,TRBV3-1/TRBV3-2,CASSLRGSGANVLTF
TRBJ2-2,TRBV30,CAWSVLGARELFF
TRBJ2-1,TRBV10-1,CASSDVGIRDNEQFF
TRBJ1-1,TRBV3-1/TRBV3-2,CASSARQGRGTEAFF
TRBJ2-2,TRBV5-1,CASSLTIIGLAKTGELFF
TRBJ1-6,TRBV6-1,CASSDENNSPLHF
TRBJ2-1,TRBV12-3/TRBV12-4,CASSGRLYNEQFF
TRBJ1-1,TRBV27,CASSLYRENTEAFF
TRBJ2-3,TRBV5-6,CASSPVGTSGLLTDTQYF
TRBJ1-3,TRBV2,CASARDRGTGNTIYF
TRBJ1-2,TRBV3-1/TRBV3-2,CASSHLLRQGRGVYGYTF
TRBJ1-1,TRBV2,CASSVDRAVGAFF
TRBJ1-1,TRBV12-2,CASRSRGPKEAFF
TRBJ1-2,TRBV5-1,CASSLTDYYGYTF
TRBJ1-1,TRBV19,CASSRLHATTEAFF
TRBJ1-1,TRBV5-4,CASSSSGGANTEAFF
TRBJ1-2,TRBV12-3/TRBV12-4,CASTSTGGSDYTF
TRBJ1-2,TRBV7-9,CASRIAGTDLYGYTF
TRBJ2-5,TRBV5-4,CASTLGQGETQYF
TRBJ1-2,TRBV2,CASSGQIYGYTF
TRBJ2-3,TRBV10-1,CASSVAGATDTQYF
TRBJ2-3,TRBV4-1,CASSKLAGGTDTQYF
TRBJ1-2,TRBV2,CASSSQGFYGYTF
TRBJ1-2,TRBV19,CASSTQIQGIGGYTF
TRBJ2-1,TRBV7-9,CASAQTLAGVNEQFF
TRBJ2-3,TRBV7-2,CASLGLAGSGDTQYF